The 19 T cell receptor beta chains below all came from one sample that was sequenced in a study of metastatic and nonmetastatic thyroid tumors. TCRdb re-called the PCR reads via MiXCR. The sample holds about 10,000 clones, about a third seen once. All patients reached thyroid surgery having received no treatment beforehand. The sample taken for sequencing was adjacent normal tissue. These receptors were collected from a female donor with papillary thyroid cancer or a benign thyroid nodule (not recorded which). Some clones in this sample may be carry-over from other donors' samples.

With regard to this clone: A junction end diverges from the germline sequence, so it may reflect a read error. This chain uses TRBV6-1 with TRBJ2-7; 7 nucleotides match TRBD2. This CDR3 comprises 17 residues. Looked up from germline, CDR1 is MNHNS and CDR2 is SASEGT. The CDR3 region is CASREVPTRGKIYEQYF. DNA of the CDR3: TGTGCCAGCAGGGAAGTCCCAACGCGGGGGAAAATATACGAGCAGTACTTC.

V usage is TRBV5-1 and J usage is TRBJ2-7, with 10 bases identical to TRBD1. The CDR3 length is 14 residues. J lost 2 bases, V lost 4 bases, and 3 bases had no gene match. CDR1 and CDR2 (germline): SGHRS, YFSETQ. The CDR3 region is CASSAGQGTYEQYF. The DNA for the CDR3 is TGCGCCAGCAGCGCGGGACAGGGGACCTACGAGCAGTACTTC.

This clone has a handful of counts. A clone one base away is much larger, so this may be a read error. The chain uses TRBV6-1 and TRBJ2-7; D not certain. Germline loops: CDR1 MNHNS, CDR2 SASEGT. The CDR3 covers 14 residues. In DNA form, the CDR3 reads TGTGCCAGCAGTGGCTCCCATTCCCGCTACGAGCATTACTTC. It yields the protein CASSGSHSRYEHYF.

This clone is medium-sized. This chain joins TRBV11-2 and TRBJ2-1; 11 bases align to TRBD2. This CDR3 is 15 amino acids long. The J segment lost 4 bases and the V segment lost 4 bases, leaving 3 bases of the junction unmatched. Germline CDR1 reads SGHAT; CDR2 reads FQNNGV. CDR3 region: CASSSGLAVYNEQFF. In DNA, the CDR3 is TGTGCCAGCAGCTCGGGACTAGCGGTTTACAATGAGCAGTTCTTC.

This clone occurred a few times. The gene calls are TRBV5-1 and TRBJ1-4; unclear D gene. Germline assignment: CDR1 SGHRS and CDR2 YFSETQ. CDR3 length: 15 residues. With 5 bases removed from V and 0 bases from J, the gap between germline ends came to 11 bases. CDR3 bases: TGCGCCAGCAGGGAGACGGTTGCAACTAATGAAAAACTGTTTTTT. Its protein is CASRETVATNEKLFF.

There are a few counts of this clone. V is TRBV6-1 and J is TRBJ1-4, with 10 nucleotides matching TRBD1. V lost 8 bases to trimming and J lost 5 bases; unmatched junction nucleotides: 5. This CDR3 is built from 14 residues. CDR1 MNHNS and CDR2 SASEGT come from the germline V gene. The CDR3: CASQWGQGNEKLFF. The CDR3 nucleotides read TGTGCCAGCCAATGGGGACAGGGGAATGAAAAACTGTTTTTT.

This clone was seen more than once but under ten times. The gene calls are TRBV4-1 and TRBJ1-4, with 7 positions matching TRBD1. Trimming took 2 bases from V and 8 from J; bases not matched to a gene: 8. Germline V gene sequence: CDR1 MGHRA, CDR2 YSYEKL. This CDR3 has 15 residues. The CDR3 DNA reads TGCGCCAGCAGCCAAATAGACAGGGAAGGAGAAAAACTGTTTTTT. Translated: CASSQIDREGEKLFF.

This clone was counted a few times. The V and J genes are TRBV11-3 and TRBJ2-1; D remains ambiguous. V shed 5 bases and J shed 0 bases, with 11 bases lying between them. Germline CDR1 is SGHNT and CDR2 is YENEEA. The CDR3 runs to 15 residues. CDR3 nucleotides: TGTGCCAGCAGCCCCCGGTTTGGCTCCTACAATGAGCAGTTCTTC. Amino acids: CASSPRFGSYNEQFF.

This clone was seen only a few times. The chain carries TRBV7-9 and TRBJ2-7, with a weak D call TRBD2 (5 bases). CDR3 length: 14 amino acids. Looked up from germline, CDR1 is SEHNR and CDR2 is FQNEAQ (reference sequence). V was pared by 1 base and J by 0 bases, with 7 bases between. The CDR3 protein is CASSLGGGSYEQYF. CDR3 nucleotide sequence: TGTGCCAGCAGCTTAGGAGGAGGCTCCTACGAGCAGTACTTC.

This clone was observed at least ten times. The rearrangement joins TRBV29-1 to TRBJ2-2, with TRBD1 as a possible D gene (5 bases). The CDR3 contains 12 residues. Germline CDR1 reads SQVTM; CDR2 reads ANQGSEA. V was trimmed by 4 bases and J by 6 bases, leaving 9 bases between them. The CDR3 sequence is CSVVARAGELFF. The CDR3 DNA is TGCAGCGTTGTGGCCAGGGCCGGGGAGCTGTTTTTT.

Comments on this clone: The junction departs from the called germline gene at one end, perhaps through a read error. The chain carries TRBV9 and TRBJ1-1; D not resolved. Germline CDR1 reads SGDLS; CDR2 reads YYNGEE. The CDR3 totals 14 residues. In nucleotides, the CDR3 is TGTGCCAGCAGCGTAGGAAGAGTTAGGACCGAAGCTTTCTTC. Translated: CASSVGRVRTEAFF.

This clone was seen a handful of times. The chain joins TRBV6-4 to TRBJ2-7; D is uncertain. Trimming stripped 6 bases from V and 0 bases from J, with 24 bases between. Germline values: CDR1 MRHNA, CDR2 SNTAGT. The CDR3 contains 18 residues. Here the CDR3 reads CASRIVGFGASPSYEQYF. DNA for the CDR3: TGTGCCAGCAGAATCGTTGGGTTCGGCGCATCACCCTCCTACGAGCAGTACTTC.

V usage is TRBV28 and J usage is TRBJ1-1; 8 nucleotides match TRBD1. CDR1 is MDHEN, CDR2 SYDVKM, per germline. Germline trimming cut 7 bases from V and 3 bases from J; bases unmatched to any gene: 13. The CDR3 consists of 16 residues. CDR3 DNA sequence: TGTGCCAGCAACGCACCAGGGGGCAGGGCGGACACTGAAGCTTTCTTT. Protein product: CASNAPGGRADTEAFF.

This clone counts as large. V usage is TRBV27 and J usage is TRBJ2-2; the D gene is possibly TRBD1 (6 bases). Germline V gene lookup returns CDR1 MNHEY and CDR2 SMNVEV (reference sequence). The CDR3 runs to 14 residues. The V gene lost 6 bases and the J gene lost 1 base, with 9 bases spanning the gap. The CDR3 DNA reads as TGTGCCAGCAGGCCACAGGGGAACACCGGGGAGCTGTTTTTT. It is translated as CASRPQGNTGELFF.

The chain links TRBV5-1 to TRBJ2-1; 11 bases are a match to TRBD2. The germline gives CDR1 SGHRS, CDR2 YFSETQ. V shed 4 bases, J shed 8 bases, and the junction held 14 bases outside the gene matches. There are 17 residues in the CDR3. DNA for the CDR3: TGCGCCAGCAGCCCTAATCCGGGACTAGCGGCGGGCGATGAGCAGTTCTTC. This sequence encodes CASSPNPGLAAGDEQFF.

CDR3: CASSWTTQQGNIQYF. The DNA for the CDR3 is TGCGCCAGCAGCTGGACCACCCAGCAGGGAAACATTCAGTACTTC. This chain links TRBV5-1 with TRBJ2-4, with D tentatively TRBD1 (5 bases). CDR1 SGHRS and CDR2 YFSETQ come from the germline V gene. Trimming removed 3 bases from V and 6 bases from J, with 16 bases in between. The CDR3 extends over 15 amino acids.

Details on this clone: At one end, the junction sequence differs from germline, possibly due to a read error. CDR3 amino acids: CASSLGHSSLYDQYF. CDR3 in DNA: TGCGCCAGCAGCTTAGGCCACTCTAGCCTCTACGATCAGTACTTC. The chain employs TRBV5-1 and TRBJ2-7, with D tentatively TRBD2 (5 bases). Germline V gene sequence: CDR1 SGHRS, CDR2 YFSETQ. The CDR3 sequence is 15 residues long. Looking up the rest from reference TRBV5-1 and TRBJ2-7 gives the full variable domain: KAGVTQTPRYLIKTRGQQVTLSCSPISGHRSVSWYQQTPGQGLQFLFEYFSETQRNKGNFPGRFSGRQFSNSRSEMNVSTLELGDSALYLCASSLGHSSLYDQYFGPGTRLTVT.

Comment on this clone: Other DNA variants within this sample encode the same CDR3. The chain has TRBV2 and TRBJ2-7; 8 positions match TRBD2. This CDR3 contains 15 residues. Germline V gives CDR1 SNHLY, CDR2 FYNNEI. V trimming: 2 bases; J trimming: 1 base; junction bases outside the gene matches: 4. As DNA, the CDR3 is TGTGCCAGCAGTGAAACAGGGACTAGGTCCTACGAGCAGTACTTC. This gives the protein CASSETGTRSYEQYF.

The V gene is TRBV20-1, the J gene TRBJ1-2; the D gene is possibly TRBD1 (5 bases). V was cut by 2 bases and J by 7 bases, with 14 bases left in between. This CDR3 comprises 13 residues. Germline CDR1 DFQATT, CDR2 SNEGSKA (reference sequence). The CDR3 loop is CSARRPTVSGYTF. In nucleotides, the CDR3 is TGCAGTGCTAGACGCCCGACAGTTTCTGGCTACACCTTC.